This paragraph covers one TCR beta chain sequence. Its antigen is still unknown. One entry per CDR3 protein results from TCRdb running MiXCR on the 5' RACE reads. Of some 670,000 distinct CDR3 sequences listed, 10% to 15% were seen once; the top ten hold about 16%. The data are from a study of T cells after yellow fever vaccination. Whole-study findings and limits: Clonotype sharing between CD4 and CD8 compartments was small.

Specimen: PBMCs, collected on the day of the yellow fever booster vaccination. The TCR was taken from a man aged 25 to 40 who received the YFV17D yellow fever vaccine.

The CDR3 DNA reads as TGTGCCATCAGTGAGTCTAGGGACAGAACAGATACGCAGTATTTT. This translates into CAISESRDRTDTQYF. The chain links TRBV10-3 to TRBJ2-3; 7 positions match TRBD1. The CDR3 loop spans 15 amino acids. Germline-derived CDR1 and CDR2 are ENHRY and SYGVKD. The J segment lost 3 bases and the V segment lost 0 bases, leaving 3 bases of the junction unmatched.